These T cell receptor beta chains were read from a single sample in a study of T-cell memory formation after mild COVID-19. MiXCR was run by TCRdb on the 5' RACE reads, yielding one entry per CDR3 protein. The sample lists a few hundred thousand distinct CDR3 sequences, less than 25% occurring once. Sample: PBMCs or a T cell subset sorted from them (not recorded which). These receptors all come from an adult woman who had mild COVID-19 (a few samples of this study predate the infection). Cell type and time point are not known. The CDR3 runs from the conserved cysteine through the conserved F or W. Size tells how often a clone was seen (once, few, many) or the class of an expanded clone, and some rows leave it out.

V,length,size,CDR3
TRBV2,12,NA,CASRRKEYEQYF
TRBV18,15,few,CASSPGGRLSYEQYF
TRBV7-2,14,NA,CASSLAQRNYGYTF
TRBV25-1,10,few,CASREGKQYF
TRBV6-5,15,few,CASNMGTAIRSEAFF
TRBV12-3/TRBV12-4,15,NA,CASSHGATVLGELFF
TRBV29-1,15,NA,CSVEVSGRAGHEQFF
TRBV4-3,16,NA,CASSQEIRDSYNEQFF
TRBV4-2,18,NA,CASSQEGGLVYSNQPQHF
TRBV2,16,few,CASRAPDREVSDTQYF
TRBV19,13,few,CASSPGNTDTQYF
TRBV7-2,15,many,CASSPGPDAYSPLHF
TRBV6-5,15,few,CASSYSRDRYTEAFF
TRBV21-1,15,NA,CASSNSLARGNEQFF
TRBV5-1,16,NA,CASSFEEAGALNEQFF
TRBV28,14,many,CASSGGGDTNEQFF
TRBV7-2,14,NA,CASSRDRGEQPQHF
TRBV25-1,17,many,CASSDKGGRAGLETQYF
TRBV15,17,NA,CATSRTPPTGGWTEAFF
TRBV5-1,15,NA,CASSLARGQMDGYTF
TRBV21-1,16,NA,CASSNWTSGTSYEQYF
TRBV5-1,13,NA,CASSAVSDNEQFF